The 7 T cell receptor beta chains below all came from one sample that was sequenced in a study of blood T cell repertoires in COVID-19. Here immunoSEQ multiplex PCR was the method, and the copy in TCRdb shows in-frame clones only, minus some. This table has 200,000 to 250,000 clones, around four fifths appearing once. Input material: peripheral blood. Receptor source: a woman of 80 years or more with active or convalescent COVID-19.

The chain recombines TRBV28 with TRBJ1-4; 7 positions match TRBD1. Germline V gives CDR1 MDHEN, CDR2 SYDVKM. The CDR3 consists of 16 residues. The V and J ends lost 7 bases and 7 bases, in that order; junction bases with no gene match: 15. The CDR3 protein is CASTPSRQGVGEKLFF. CDR3 nucleotides: TGTGCCAGCACCCCAAGTCGGCAGGGGGTTGGTGAAAAACTGTTTTTT.

The chain has TRBV23-1 and TRBJ2-1; D may be TRBD1 (6 bases). TRBV23-1 is an ORF, and what it does is uncertain. V gave up 3 bases and J gave up 0 bases, with 15 bases separating them. This CDR3 contains 17 residues. The CDR3 here is CASSHYLGTSSYNEQFF. In nucleotides, the CDR3 is TGCGCCAGCAGTCACTATCTCGGGACATCCTCCTACAATGAGCAGTTCTTC.

The chain joins TRBV25-1 to TRBJ2-7; the match to TRBD1 covers 8 bases. Germline V CDR1 and CDR2: MGHDK, SYGVNS. Trimming cost V 2 bases and J 7 bases; bases outside gene matches: 7. CDR3 size: 14 residues. The CDR3 reads CASSERPGTGEQYF. As DNA, the CDR3 is TGTGCCAGCAGTGAACGTCCCGGGACAGGTGAGCAGTACTTC.

The V and J genes are TRBV27 and TRBJ1-6; tentative D call: TRBD1 (6 bases). The V end was cut by 5 bases, the J end by 9 bases, with 17 bases between. CDR3 size: 15 residues. CDR1 and CDR2 (germline): MNHEY, SMNVEV (reference sequence). CDR3 residues: CASSPYGQIGSPLHF. DNA of the CDR3: TGTGCCAGCAGTCCATACGGACAGATTGGTTCACCCCTCCACTTT.

J is TRBJ2-5 and V is TRBV11-2, with 10 bases identical to TRBD1. The CDR3 sequence is 17 residues long. V trimming: 5 bases; J trimming: 1 base; junction bases outside the gene matches: 10. From germline, CDR1 is SGHAT and CDR2 FQNNGV. CDR3 loop: CASSPRGDRGIQETQYF. In DNA form, the CDR3 reads TGTGCCAGCAGCCCCCGGGGGGACAGGGGAATCCAAGAGACCCAGTACTTC.

The V call is TRBV2, the J call TRBJ2-7; no firm D call. CDR3 length: 13 residues. The germline gives CDR1 SNHLY, CDR2 FYNNEI. The ends were cut back, 7 bases at V and 0 bases at J, with 10 bases in the middle. This CDR3 reads CASILPVSYEQYF. The CDR3 nucleotides are TGTGCCAGCATTTTGCCAGTCTCCTACGAGCAGTACTTC.

The chain employs TRBV7-2 and TRBJ2-5, with TRBD1 matching over 9 bases. The length of the CDR3 is 15 residues. Germline CDR1 reads SGHTA; CDR2 reads FQGNSA. V trimming: 2 bases; J trimming: 4 bases; junction bases outside the gene matches: 5. Here the CDR3 reads CASSLIGTGRETQYF. The CDR3 bases are TGTGCCAGCAGCTTAATTGGGACAGGGAGAGAGACCCAGTACTTC.